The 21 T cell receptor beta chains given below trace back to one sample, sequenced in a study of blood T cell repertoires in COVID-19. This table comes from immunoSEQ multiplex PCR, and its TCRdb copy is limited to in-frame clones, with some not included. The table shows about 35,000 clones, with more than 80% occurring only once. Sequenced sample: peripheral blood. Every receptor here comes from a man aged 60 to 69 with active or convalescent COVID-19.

As DNA, the CDR3 is TGTGCCAGCATAGGGGACAGGGGCTCGGGGGAGCTGTTTTTT. This codes for CASIGDRGSGELFF. The rearrangement joins TRBV4-2 to TRBJ2-2; 10 bases align to TRBD1. Germline V gene lookup returns CDR1 LGHNA and CDR2 YNFKEQ. The junction had 7 bases not matched to a gene; V was cut back by 7 bases and J by 8 bases. CDR3 length equals 14 residues.

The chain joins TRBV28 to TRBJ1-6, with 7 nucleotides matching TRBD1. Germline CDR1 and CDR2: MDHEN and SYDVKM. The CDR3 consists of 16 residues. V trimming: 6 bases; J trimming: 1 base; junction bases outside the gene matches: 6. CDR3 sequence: CASRTQGSSYNSPLHF. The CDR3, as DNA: TGTGCCAGCAGGACACAGGGGTCATCCTATAATTCACCCCTCCACTTT.

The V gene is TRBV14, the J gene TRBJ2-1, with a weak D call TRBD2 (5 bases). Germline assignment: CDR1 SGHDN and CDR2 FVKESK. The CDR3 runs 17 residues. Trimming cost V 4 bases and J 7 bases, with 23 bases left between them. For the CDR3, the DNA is TGTGCCAGCAGCCCCCTCGGGCGAGCGGACGGAAAGAATGAGCAGTTCTTC. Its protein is CASSPLGRADGKNEQFF.

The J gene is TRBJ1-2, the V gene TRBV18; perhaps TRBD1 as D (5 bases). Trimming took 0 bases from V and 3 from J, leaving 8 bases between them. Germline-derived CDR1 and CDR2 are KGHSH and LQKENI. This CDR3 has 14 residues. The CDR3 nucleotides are TGTGCCAGCTCACCACCGACCAGGGACTATGGCTACACCTTC. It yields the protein CASSPPTRDYGYTF.

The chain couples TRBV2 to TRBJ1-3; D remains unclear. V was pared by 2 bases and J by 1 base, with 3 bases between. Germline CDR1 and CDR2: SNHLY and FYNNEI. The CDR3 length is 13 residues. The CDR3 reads CASSERSGNTIYF. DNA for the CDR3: TGTGCCAGCAGTGAACGTTCTGGAAACACCATATATTTT.

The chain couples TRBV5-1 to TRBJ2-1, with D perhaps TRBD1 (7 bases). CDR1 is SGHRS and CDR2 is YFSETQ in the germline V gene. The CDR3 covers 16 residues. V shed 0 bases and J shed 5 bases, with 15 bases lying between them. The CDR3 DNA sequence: TGCGCCAGCAGCTTGGCCATGGGCAGGGGGGACAATGAGCAGTTCTTC. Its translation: CASSLAMGRGDNEQFF.

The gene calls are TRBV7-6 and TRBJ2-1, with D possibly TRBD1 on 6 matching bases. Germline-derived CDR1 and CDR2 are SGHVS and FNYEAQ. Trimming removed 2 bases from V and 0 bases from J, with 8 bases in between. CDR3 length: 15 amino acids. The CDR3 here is CASSLRRGSYNEQFF. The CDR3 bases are TGTGCCAGCAGCTTACGCAGGGGCTCCTACAATGAGCAGTTCTTC.

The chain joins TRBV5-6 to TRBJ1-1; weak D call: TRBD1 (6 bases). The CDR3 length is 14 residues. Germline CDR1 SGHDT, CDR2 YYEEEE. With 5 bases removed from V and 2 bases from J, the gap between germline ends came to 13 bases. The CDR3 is CASSRPGGNTEAFF. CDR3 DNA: TGTGCCAGCAGTAGGCCGGGGGGCAACACTGAAGCTTTCTTT. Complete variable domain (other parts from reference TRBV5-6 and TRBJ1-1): DAGVTQSPTHLIKTRGQQVTLRCSPKSGHDTVSWYQQALGQGPQFIFQYYEEEERQRGNFPDRFSGHQFPNYSSELNVNALLLGDSALYLCASSRPGGNTEAFFGQGTRLTVV.

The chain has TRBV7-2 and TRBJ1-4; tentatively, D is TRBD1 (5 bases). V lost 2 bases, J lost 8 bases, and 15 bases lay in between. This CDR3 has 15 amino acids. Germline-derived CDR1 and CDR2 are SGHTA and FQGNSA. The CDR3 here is CASSLRSGNGEKLFF. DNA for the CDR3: TGTGCCAGCAGCTTACGGTCAGGGAACGGAGAAAAACTGTTTTTT.

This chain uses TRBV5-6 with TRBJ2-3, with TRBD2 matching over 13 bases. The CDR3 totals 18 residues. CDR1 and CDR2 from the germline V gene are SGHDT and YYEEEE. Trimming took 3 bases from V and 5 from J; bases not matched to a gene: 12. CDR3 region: CASSYQQLAGGPRDTQYF. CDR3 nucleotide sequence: TGTGCCAGCAGCTATCAACAACTAGCGGGGGGGCCAAGAGATACGCAGTATTTT.

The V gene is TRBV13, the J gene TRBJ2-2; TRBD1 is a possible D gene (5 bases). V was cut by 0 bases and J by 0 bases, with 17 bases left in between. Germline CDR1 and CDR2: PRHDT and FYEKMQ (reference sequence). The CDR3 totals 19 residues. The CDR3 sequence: CASSLGLGTWTTNTGELFF. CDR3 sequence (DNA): TGTGCCAGCAGCTTAGGCTTAGGTACCTGGACAACGAACACCGGGGAGCTGTTTTTT.

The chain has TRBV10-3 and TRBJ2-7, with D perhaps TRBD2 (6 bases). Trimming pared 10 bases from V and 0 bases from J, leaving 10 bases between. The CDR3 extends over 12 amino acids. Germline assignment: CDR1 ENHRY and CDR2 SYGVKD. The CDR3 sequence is CATAGGSYEQYV. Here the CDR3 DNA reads TGTGCCACGGCCGGGGGCTCCTACGAGCAGTACGTC.

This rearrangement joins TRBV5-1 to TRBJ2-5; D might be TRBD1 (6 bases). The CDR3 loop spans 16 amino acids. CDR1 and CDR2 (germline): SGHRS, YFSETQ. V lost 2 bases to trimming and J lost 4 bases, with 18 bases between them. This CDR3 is CASSLHSGELGETQYF. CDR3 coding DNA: TGCGCCAGCAGCTTACACTCAGGGGAGTTGGGAGAGACCCAGTACTTC.

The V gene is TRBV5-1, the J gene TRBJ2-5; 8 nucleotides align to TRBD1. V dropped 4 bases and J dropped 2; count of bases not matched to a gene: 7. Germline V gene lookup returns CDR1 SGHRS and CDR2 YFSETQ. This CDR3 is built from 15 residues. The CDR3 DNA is TGCGCCAGCAGCACTGGACAGGGCCATCAAGAGACCCAGTACTTC. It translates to CASSTGQGHQETQYF. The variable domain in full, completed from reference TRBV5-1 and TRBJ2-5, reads KAGVTQTPRYLIKTRGQQVTLSCSPISGHRSVSWYQQTPGQGLQFLFEYFSETQRNKGNFPGRFSGRQFSNSRSEMNVSTLELGDSALYLCASSTGQGHQETQYFGPGTRLLVL.

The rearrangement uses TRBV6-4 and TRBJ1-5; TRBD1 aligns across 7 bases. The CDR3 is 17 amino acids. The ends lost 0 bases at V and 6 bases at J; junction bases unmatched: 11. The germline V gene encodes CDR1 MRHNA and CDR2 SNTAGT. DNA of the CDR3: TGTGCCAGCAGTGACTCGATAGACAGGGTTTTTTCTCAGCCCCAGCATTTT. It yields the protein CASSDSIDRVFSQPQHF.

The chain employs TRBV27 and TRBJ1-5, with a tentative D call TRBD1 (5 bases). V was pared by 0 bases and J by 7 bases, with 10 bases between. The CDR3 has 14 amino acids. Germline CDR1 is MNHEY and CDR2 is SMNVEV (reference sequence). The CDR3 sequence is CASSLSPRGQPQHF. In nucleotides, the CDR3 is TGTGCCAGCAGTTTATCACCAAGGGGCCAGCCCCAGCATTTT.

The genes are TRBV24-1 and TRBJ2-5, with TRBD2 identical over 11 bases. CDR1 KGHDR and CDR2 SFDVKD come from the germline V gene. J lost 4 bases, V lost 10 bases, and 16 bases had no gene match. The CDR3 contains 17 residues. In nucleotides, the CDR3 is TGTGCCACTAGAGGGGTAACTAGCGGGAGTGTCGGAGAGACCCAGTACTTC. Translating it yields CATRGVTSGSVGETQYF.

The CDR3 here is CASRRKGGGAADTQYF. DNA of the CDR3: TGCGCCAGCAGGAGGAAGGGCGGGGGGGCTGCAGATACGCAGTATTTT. The chain carries TRBV10-1 and TRBJ2-3; 9 bases are a match to TRBD2. V shed 6 bases, J shed 4 bases, and the junction held 11 bases outside the gene matches. This CDR3 comprises 16 residues. CDR1 WNHNN and CDR2 SYGVQD come from the germline V gene (reference sequence).

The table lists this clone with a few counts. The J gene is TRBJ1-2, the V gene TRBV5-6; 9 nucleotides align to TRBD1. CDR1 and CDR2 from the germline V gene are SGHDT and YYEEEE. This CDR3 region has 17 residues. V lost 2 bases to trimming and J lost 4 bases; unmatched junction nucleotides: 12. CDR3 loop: CASSLGTGKIGIYGYTF. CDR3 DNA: TGTGCCAGCAGCTTAGGGACAGGGAAGATTGGGATCTATGGCTACACCTTC.

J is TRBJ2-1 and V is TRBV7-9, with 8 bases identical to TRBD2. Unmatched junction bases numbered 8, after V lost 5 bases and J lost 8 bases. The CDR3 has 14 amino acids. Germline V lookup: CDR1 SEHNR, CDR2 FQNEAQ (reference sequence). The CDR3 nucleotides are TGTGCCAGCAGCCGGGCGGGGGGTCCTTATGAGCAGTTCTTC. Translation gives CASSRAGGPYEQFF.

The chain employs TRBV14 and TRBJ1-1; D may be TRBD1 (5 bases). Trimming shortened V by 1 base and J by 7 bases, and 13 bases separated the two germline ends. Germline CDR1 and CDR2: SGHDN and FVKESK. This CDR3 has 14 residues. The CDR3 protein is CASSQALIQGEAFF. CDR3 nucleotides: TGTGCCAGCAGCCAAGCTTTAATTCAGGGTGAAGCTTTCTTT.